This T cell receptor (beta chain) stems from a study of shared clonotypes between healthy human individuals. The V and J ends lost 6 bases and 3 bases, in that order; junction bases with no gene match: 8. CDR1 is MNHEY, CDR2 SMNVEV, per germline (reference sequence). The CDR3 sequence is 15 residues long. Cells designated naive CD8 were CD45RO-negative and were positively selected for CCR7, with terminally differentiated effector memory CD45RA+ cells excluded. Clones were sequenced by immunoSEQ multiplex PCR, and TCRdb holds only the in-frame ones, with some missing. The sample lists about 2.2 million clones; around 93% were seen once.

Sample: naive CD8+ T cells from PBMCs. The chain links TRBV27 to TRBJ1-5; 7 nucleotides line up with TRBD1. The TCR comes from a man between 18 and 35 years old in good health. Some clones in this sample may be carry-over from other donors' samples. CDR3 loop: CASRPLGTANQPQHF. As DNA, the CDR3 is TGTGCCAGCAGACCACTTGGGACAGCCAATCAGCCCCAGCATTTT.